The following is a TCR beta chain sequence with its context. This clone was detected only a few times. Its antigen specificity is not known. One base away there is no much larger clone; base qualities are not given. These data belong to a study of beta chain features in type 1 diabetes (dated by TCRdb to 2016 to 2019). Broadly, across the study: No differences in mean age, gender distribution, total cell number or subset yield were found between patients and healthy donors. A total of around 100 million sorted cells were examined across all samples, and RNA yield correlated strongly with the number of cells per subset. In the study, TCRB repertoires of sorted circulating CD4+ T cell subsets from recently diagnosed type 1 diabetes patients were compared with those of matched healthy donors. Naive and central memory subsets were obtained from all 30 or so donors, but regulatory and stem cell-like memory subsets were isolated from only 8 patients and 8 healthy donors. Overall results and qualifications from the work: Type 1 diabetes patients showed a moderate but significant shortening of TCRB CDR3 length in all four CD4+ subsets. Fewer insertions and more nucleotide deletions at VDJ recombination sites were observed in patients with type 1 diabetes, implying thymic rearrangement abnormalities. Sequencing cDNA rather than genomic DNA could over-represent highly expressing activated cells, although activation and CD3 levels did not differ between groups. Because small numbers of individuals were included in the HLA sub-analyses, any influence of HLA type on TCRB rearrangement was left unresolved. PCR might favor shorter templates, but patient and control samples were amplified and corrected together, so any skew would affect both groups equally. The naive, central memory and regulatory TCRB repertoires appeared to resemble one another more closely among patients than among healthy donors.

A single peripheral blood draw of approximately 110 mL on average was collected from each donor into heparinised tubes. Using a panel that included CD45RO, CCR7, CD25, CD127, CD95 and CD27, naive, central memory, regulatory and stem cell-like memory CD4+ T cells were sorted on a BD FACSAria II. Purity was above 95% for every sorted population. Right away, PBMCs were isolated by Lymphoprep density gradient centrifugation and were stained directly, with no culture step. Samples were stained and sorted in pairs, with one healthy donor and one patient per experiment, so that batch effects were minimized. Counted from cysteine to phenylalanine, this CDR3 has 14 amino acids. CDR3 DNA is the only sequence kept; it has 42 bases, read in frame from the first base. The junction shows trimming of 5 bases on V and 0 bases on J, and the gene matches do not reach 3 bases of it. The germline V gene (reference sequence) supplies CDR1 SEHNR and CDR2 FQNEAQ.

The High Capacity cDNA Reverse Transcription Kit was used to reverse transcribe all of the isolated RNA, meaning that expressed TCRB transcripts were what got sequenced. Deep immunoSEQ sequencing was applied to naive, central memory and regulatory T cell samples, giving an average of about 3.4 million total reads per sample. Sorted cells were lysed in RLT buffer and RNA was extracted with DNase-treated RNeasy Micro or Mini kits, depending on cell number. To prevent cross-contamination, every cell subset was processed on its own, while patient and healthy donor samples were processed together. The immunoSEQ multiplex PCR was used to amplify TCRB sequences from cDNA, yielding 87-bp fragments that span the CDR3 region. Sequencing of the amplicons was performed on the Illumina HiSeq platform. Per the source publication's procedure: PCR bias was corrected computationally using synthetic template baselines, and reads within Hamming distance 2 were collapsed, with unmergeable singletons discarded. Reads were aligned against IMGT so that V, D and J genes, CDR3 length and insertions or deletions at six rearrangement sites could be assigned. Within each subset, clonotype counts were normalized to the number of sorted cells before true diversity and Gini coefficients were calculated with the tcR R package. Repertoire sharing was quantified using the overlap coefficient calculated on TCRB nucleotide sequences. As a proxy for the pre-selection repertoire, out-of-frame TCRB sequences from naive cells were analyzed. The table comes from immuneACCESS by way of TCRdb, which keeps in-frame sequences with V and J called. Part of the clones is missing from these tables; in studies checked, under half for an unresolved V gene and the rest for unknown reasons. V, J and clone size reflect that table, while D and trimming were determined from the DNA. This sample holds about 250,000 clones; less than 15% were observed only once. In total, the top ten clones hold more than 0.025% of the sample.

The sequencing input was naive CD4+ T cells from blood. The cell subset or site label of this sample denotes: true naive CD4+ T cells. The clonotype originates from a woman between 40 and 50 years old in good health. Recombination linked TRBV7-9 to TRBJ2-7, with 8 bases aligning to TRBD1. The DNA is TGTGCCAGCAGCGGGGACAGGCGCTCCTACGAGCAGTACTTC. The translation is CASSGDRRSYEQYF.